The 25 T cell receptor beta chains below were found in one sample sequenced in a study of cytomegalovirus exposure and HLA in healthy donors (dated by TCRdb to 2017 to 2019). The library came from the immunoSEQ multiplex PCR assay. A mixture of 60 forward primers for TCR Vbeta segments and 13 reverse primers for TCR Jbeta segments was used in the multiplex PCR. TCRdb took over this immuneACCESS table, retaining in-frame rearrangements with V and J assigned. Such tables are incomplete; in checked studies, under half of the missing clones stem from an unresolved V gene, and the remainder is unexplained. The sample records more than 95,000 clones, roughly 78% of which are singletons. The ten top clones hold roughly 6% of the sample. The specimen sequenced was PBMCs. These receptors were collected from a woman aged 40-49 years in good health and CMV-seronegative.

As regards this clone: A read error may produce the germline difference seen at one junction end. The chain has TRBV7-9 and TRBJ2-7; D is unclear. From germline, CDR1 is SEHNR and CDR2 FQNEAQ (reference sequence). This CDR3 is 14 amino acids long. DNA of the CDR3: TGTTCCAGCAGCTTATTGGTGGCCAACTACGAGCAGTACTTC. It encodes CSSSLLVANYEQYF.

Concerning this clone itself: One end of the junction does not line up with germline, which may come from a read error. The chain uses TRBV4-1 and TRBJ2-6; perhaps TRBD1 as D (5 bases). Germline CDR1 is MGHRA and CDR2 is YSYEKL. The CDR3 spans 19 residues. The CDR3 loop reads CASSQSESGSPPGANGLTF. For the CDR3, the DNA is TGCGCCAGCAGCCAAAGTGAGTCGGGCTCTCCTCCTGGGGCCAACGGCCTGACTTTC.

The chain joins TRBV19 to TRBJ2-6; the match to TRBD2 covers 7 bases. The CDR3 has 16 residues. Germline lookup yields CDR1 LNHDA and CDR2 SQIVND (reference sequence). V shed 6 bases and J 5 bases; nucleotides not matched to a gene: 10. CDR3: CASRLDREGWANVLTF. The CDR3 nucleotides read TGTGCCAGTAGACTAGATAGGGAGGGTTGGGCCAACGTCCTGACTTTC.

The chain has TRBV5-6 and TRBJ2-7; TRBD1 agrees at 9 bases. Germline V lookup: CDR1 SGHDT, CDR2 YYEEEE. CDR3 length: 13 amino acids. Trimming cost V 5 bases and J 6 bases; bases outside gene matches: 6. The CDR3 protein is CASSGTGTSEQYF. CDR3 in DNA: TGTGCCAGCAGTGGGACAGGGACATCCGAGCAGTACTTC.

This clone has just a few counts. The chain has TRBV28 and TRBJ1-1, with 8 bases aligning to TRBD1. CDR3 length equals 15 residues. CDR1 is MDHEN, CDR2 SYDVKM, per germline. J was trimmed by 3 bases and V by 7 bases; bases with no gene match: 10. The CDR3 DNA reads TGTGCCAGCACGCAGGGGGCGTCTGCGGACACTGAAGCTTTCTTT. Amino acid sequence: CASTQGASADTEAFF.

About this clone: The germline gene is not matched at one end of the junction; a read error may be the cause. The chain joins TRBV27 to TRBJ1-2, with 9 bases that match TRBD1. The CDR3 has 15 amino acids. Germline-derived CDR1 and CDR2 are MNHEY and SMNVEV (reference sequence). CDR3 nucleotide sequence: TGTGCCAGCAGTCCCGGACAGGGGACTAACTATGGCTGCACCTTC. Its protein product is CASSPGQGTNYGCTF.

The J gene is TRBJ2-5, the V gene TRBV5-4, with 7 bases lining up with TRBD2. Germline-derived CDR1 and CDR2 are SGHNT and YYREEE (reference sequence). This CDR3 is built from 16 residues. J gave up 7 bases and V 1 base, and 13 bases lay outside the gene matches. Written as DNA, the CDR3 is TGTGCCAGCAGCTTGTATCGTGGGGTGAGCGGGGCGACCCAGTACTTC. Its protein product is CASSLYRGVSGATQYF.

The chain uses TRBV27 and TRBJ2-7; D remains unclear. Trimming cost V 10 bases and J 2 bases, with 21 bases left between them. The CDR3 has 15 residues. Germline-derived CDR1 and CDR2 are MNHEY and SMNVEV (reference sequence). The CDR3 nucleotides read TGTGCCAACAATCGAGTCACTTGCACTACCTACGAGCAGTACTTC. Translation gives CANNRVTCTTYEQYF.

This clone was seen only a few times. The gene calls are TRBV7-2 and TRBJ1-3, with D unclear. Looked up from germline, CDR1 is SGHTA and CDR2 is FQGNSA. Trimming took 5 bases from V and 3 from J, leaving 11 bases between them. The CDR3 extends over 14 amino acids. The DNA for the CDR3 is TGTGCCAGCAGCCTCTGGGGAGTTGGAAACACCATATATTTT. Translation gives CASSLWGVGNTIYF.

This clone appeared a single time. The chain couples TRBV2 to TRBJ2-5; 8 positions match TRBD1. Unmatched junction bases numbered 8, after V lost 7 bases and J lost 4 bases. Germline CDR1 and CDR2: SNHLY and FYNNEI. This CDR3 has 14 amino acids. As DNA, the CDR3 is TGTGCCAGCACCCCAGGACAGGGTCGAGAGACCCAGTACTTC. This codes for CASTPGQGRETQYF.

This chain links TRBV19 with TRBJ1-2, with 8 bases fitting TRBD1. The CDR3 has 15 amino acids. V trimming: 7 bases; J trimming: 4 bases; junction bases outside the gene matches: 11. The germline CDR1 and CDR2 sequences are LNHDA and SQIVND (reference sequence). CDR3 amino acids: CASTRGQSPAYGYTF. Here the CDR3 DNA reads TGTGCCAGTACCAGGGGGCAGAGTCCTGCCTATGGCTACACCTTC.

The chain employs TRBV27 and TRBJ1-1, with D perhaps TRBD1 (5 bases). V lost 2 bases and J 1 base, leaving 8 bases between the germline ends. Per the germline V gene, CDR1 is MNHEY and CDR2 is SMNVEV (reference sequence). The CDR3 is 14 residues long. CDR3 protein: CASSLQGRNTEAFF. The CDR3 DNA reads as TGTGCCAGCAGTTTACAGGGTCGGAACACTGAAGCTTTCTTT.

The V gene is TRBV28, the J gene TRBJ1-4, with 7 bases identical to TRBD1. From germline, CDR1 is MDHEN and CDR2 SYDVKM. The CDR3 is made up of 15 amino acids. After removal of 5 bases from V and 7 bases from J, the junction contained 10 bases not matched to a gene. CDR3 sequence reads: CASSTHRGVVEKLFF. CDR3 bases: TGTGCCAGCAGTACGCACAGGGGAGTGGTTGAAAAACTGTTTTTT.

This chain joins TRBV6-5 and TRBJ2-3; D may be TRBD2 (6 bases). V lost 0 bases and J lost 2, with 9 bases in between. The germline V gene encodes CDR1 MNHEY and CDR2 SVGAGI. The CDR3 contains 15 residues. The CDR3 sequence is CASSYSGTLTDTQYF. In DNA form, the CDR3 reads TGTGCCAGCAGTTACTCCGGGACTCTCACAGATACGCAGTATTTT.

This chain uses TRBV2 with TRBJ2-3; 7 positions agree with TRBD2. V dropped 4 bases and J dropped 8; count of bases not matched to a gene: 6. CDR1 and CDR2 from the germline V gene are SNHLY and FYNNEI. The CDR3 sequence is 13 residues long. The CDR3 sequence: CASSAPGGGTQYF. DNA for the CDR3: TGTGCCAGCAGTGCCCCGGGAGGAGGTACGCAGTATTTT. Using reference TRBV2 and TRBJ2-3 for the parts outside the CDR3, the full variable domain is EPEVTQTPSHQVTQMGQEVILRCVPISNHLYFYWYRQILGQKVEFLVSFYNNEISEKSEIFDDQFSVERPDGSNFTLKIRSTKLEDSAMYFCASSAPGGGTQYFGPGTRLTVL.

The chain joins TRBV4-3 to TRBJ2-4; 7 positions match TRBD2. The V gene's germline CDR1 is LGHNA and CDR2 YSLEER. The CDR3 covers 17 residues. After removal of 0 bases from V and 5 bases from J, the junction contained 10 bases not matched to a gene. CDR3 sequence reads: CASSQDGDVGGENIQYF. As DNA, the CDR3 is TGCGCCAGCAGCCAAGATGGGGACGTGGGGGGGGAAAACATTCAGTACTTC.

The rearrangement links TRBV4-1 to TRBJ1-5; TRBD1 matches 7 bases. J was trimmed by 0 bases and V by 4 bases; bases with no gene match: 12. CDR1 is MGHRA, CDR2 YSYEKL, per germline. The CDR3 totals 18 residues. The CDR3 nucleotides are TGCGCCAGCAGCCCAGACCTTCGGGACAGCTATAGCAATCAGCCCCAGCATTTT. It codes for CASSPDLRDSYSNQPQHF.

V usage is TRBV2 and J usage is TRBJ2-1; TRBD2 might be the D (5 bases). Germline V gene lookup returns CDR1 SNHLY and CDR2 FYNNEI. V lost 8 bases to trimming and J lost 0 bases, with 20 bases between them. This CDR3 has 17 amino acids. This CDR3 reads CASRGWRRQTSYNEQFF. The CDR3 region has the DNA TGTGCCAGCCGGGGATGGCGGCGCCAAACCTCCTACAATGAGCAGTTCTTC.

As concerns this clone: The sample contains more than one DNA sequence encoding this CDR3. This chain connects TRBV9 to TRBJ2-7, with 7 bases matching TRBD2. Germline trimming cut 0 bases from V and 0 bases from J; bases unmatched to any gene: 3. The CDR3 is made up of 15 amino acids. The germline V gene has CDR1 SGDLS and CDR2 YYNGEE. CDR3 in DNA: TGTGCCAGCAGCGTAGGACTAGCCTACTCCTACGAGCAGTACTTC. This sequence encodes CASSVGLAYSYEQYF.

The V and J genes are TRBV28 and TRBJ2-7; 8 positions agree with TRBD2. This CDR3 contains 12 residues. The ends lost 10 bases at V and 4 bases at J; junction bases unmatched: 6. Looked up from germline, CDR1 is MDHEN and CDR2 is SYDVKM. The CDR3 nucleotides read TGTGCCACCCTAGCGGGTCGGTACGAGCAGTACTTC. Translated, it gives CATLAGRYEQYF.

The chain carries TRBV9 and TRBJ2-3; tentative D call: TRBD2 (5 bases). This CDR3 region has 14 residues. V shed 4 bases and J shed 1 base, with 10 bases lying between them. Looked up from germline, CDR1 is SGDLS and CDR2 is YYNGEE. The CDR3 DNA follows: TGTGCCAGCAGCTATGGACTGGGCACAGATACGCAGTATTTT. This codes for CASSYGLGTDTQYF.

This clone was seen a few times. This chain joins TRBV19 and TRBJ1-4; TRBD1 matches at 7 bases. In germline, CDR1 is LNHDA, CDR2 SQIVND (reference sequence). The V segment lost 8 bases and the J segment 8 bases; nucleotides outside the gene matches: 11. The CDR3 sequence is 14 residues long. The CDR3 is CASSTDRAREKLFF. CDR3 DNA sequence: TGTGCCAGTTCCACCGACAGGGCGCGAGAAAAACTGTTTTTT.

The gene calls are TRBV28 and TRBJ2-1; 9 bases map to TRBD2. Germline CDR1 is MDHEN and CDR2 is SYDVKM. J lost 6 bases, V lost 3 bases, and 9 bases had no gene match. The CDR3 totals 16 residues. The CDR3 bases are TGTGCCAGCAGTTTTTCCCCCGGACTAGCGCGCAATGAGCAGTTCTTC. Translated, it gives CASSFSPGLARNEQFF.

The CDR3: CASSLSDSYNEQFF. The CDR3 DNA is TGTGCCAGCAGCTTATCAGATTCCTACAATGAGCAGTTCTTC. The V call is TRBV7-3, the J call TRBJ2-1, with D uncertain. The V and J ends lost 2 bases and 1 base respectively, with 6 bases between them. This CDR3 is 14 amino acids long. The germline CDR1 and CDR2 sequences are SGHTA and FQGTGA.

The gene calls are TRBV18 and TRBJ1-6; 8 bases map to TRBD1. Germline CDR1 is KGHSH and CDR2 is LQKENI. The CDR3 runs to 15 residues. V shed 0 bases, J shed 7 bases, and the junction held 2 bases outside the gene matches. In nucleotides, the CDR3 is TGTGCCAGCTCACCACCCCAGGGGGCCAATTCACCCCTCCACTTT. Protein: CASSPPQGANSPLHF.